This TCR beta chain comes out of a study of a mutant IDH1 vaccine in newly diagnosed glioma. Across the whole study: Patients were pretreated with radiotherapy, temozolomide, or both, mostly both. General study points: Pseudoprogression apparently lacked any relation to changes in top peripheral T cell clonotypes.

As for this clone: The antigen remains undetermined.

Sequencing used immunoSEQ multiplex PCR; TCRdb keeps in-frame clones, though not all of them. The sample includes tens of thousands of clones, about 74% seen only once; the top ten take about 1.7%. The CDR3 is 14 residues long. V lost 5 bases to trimming and J lost 8 bases; unmatched junction nucleotides: 8. The germline V gene encodes CDR1 SGHTA and CDR2 FQGNSA. Sample time point: baseline, week 1 (first vaccination visit). Treatment here: pre-vaccination baseline after standard-of-care therapy. New IDH1-mutant, ATRX-lost WHO grade 3 or 4 astrocytomas occurred in donors. Material: PBMCs, obtained from a glioma patient treated with radiotherapy, temozolomide or both. The receptor was derived from a woman between 40 and 55 years old with glioma. The chain uses TRBV7-2 and TRBJ2-3; 9 bases line up with TRBD2. DNA of the CDR3: TGTGCCAGCAGCCCAGCGGGTAGCGGGGGTACGCAGTATTTT. The encoded protein is CASSPAGSGGTQYF.